The 4 T cell receptor beta chains reported below all come from one sample, sequenced in a study of response to subunit inactivated influenza vaccine (dated by TCRdb to the late 2010s). The library was prepared using RT-PCR. Sequencing instrument: Illumina HiSeq 2500. The public reads were run again by TCRdb, first through fastp at Q25 and then through MiXCR, and only productive beta chains were kept. Each entry merges the rows of one CDR3 protein and shows their most common DNA and genes. This sample holds under 800,000 distinct CDR3 sequences; about 14% were observed only once. The ten largest clones represent 6.5% to 8.5% of the sample. This specimen consisted of PBMCs from blood, obtained around 14 days before vaccination. The receptors originated from a man between 50 and 59 years old who received an inactivated influenza vaccine. Donor details come from another sample of the same person, matched by shared clones.

The J gene is TRBJ2-3, the V gene TRBV4-2; D is ambiguous. V lost 0 bases to trimming and J lost 7 bases, with 8 bases between them. The CDR3 has 13 residues. Germline V CDR1 and CDR2: LGHNA, YNFKEQ. In DNA, the CDR3 is TGTGCCAGCAGCCAAGATTTCTTGTATACGCAGTATTTT. Translated, it gives CASSQDFLYTQYF.

The sample holds many counts of this clonotype. The chain is built from TRBV25-1 and TRBJ2-1; D not certain. Germline assignment: CDR1 MGHDK and CDR2 SYGVNS. Trimming cost V 1 base and J 5 bases, with 12 bases left between them. This CDR3 comprises 15 residues. The CDR3 region is CASSESGRRNNEQFF. The CDR3, as DNA: TGTGCCAGCAGTGAATCCGGTCGTAGAAACAATGAGCAGTTCTTC.

The chain couples TRBV12-3 or TRBV12-4 to TRBJ1-1, with D possibly being TRBD1 (6 bases). Deletions cut 6 bases from V and 3 bases from J, with 14 bases between. This CDR3 is 14 amino acids long. The CDR3 loop reads CASRAGGGYTEAFF. CDR3 nucleotides: TGTGCCAGCAGAGCCGGAGGGGGTTACACTGAAGCTTTCTTT.

This clonotype was observed many times. The junction does not match germline at one end; this may be a read error. J is TRBJ2-3 and V is TRBV7-2; TRBD1 is a possible D gene (5 bases). Germline V CDR1 and CDR2: SGHTA, FQGNSA. CDR3 length: 14 amino acids. The CDR3 sequence is CASSLAGSTDTQYF. The DNA for the CDR3 is TGCGCCAGCAGCTTGGCAGGGAGCACAGATACGCAGTATTTT.